This T cell receptor beta chain was sequenced during a study of pediatric ulcerative colitis. General observations from the study: Clonal expansions reduced rectal repertoire diversity in acute severe colitis.

Rectal tissue came from one to two pinch biopsies taken at colonoscopy. Trimming removed 3 bases from V and 3 bases from J, with 14 bases in between. The CDR3 has 15 residues. Germline-derived CDR1 and CDR2 are SNHLY and FYNNEI. TCRdb keeps only in-frame clones here, not all; method: immunoSEQ multiplex PCR. The repertoire holds roughly 25,000 clones, 55% to 85% seen once, with 7.8% in the top ten. Turning to this clone: Its antigen is undetermined.

This receptor was identified in a boy aged 10-17 years with severe ulcerative colitis. Sequencing was carried out using gut tissue. This chain connects TRBV2 to TRBJ1-1; no reliable D call. CDR3 region: CASSELGSSYTEAFF. The CDR3 bases are TGTGCCAGCAGTGAGTTAGGCAGTTCCTACACTGAAGCTTTCTTT.